Presented here are 7 T cell receptor beta chains from one specimen sequenced in a study of CD8+CD57+ T cells in acquired aplastic anemia. TCR beta VDJ combinations and CDR3 sequences were profiled from genomic DNA. TCRdb re-called the reads through MiXCR, storing one row per CDR3 protein. The sample consists of 150,000 to 200,000 distinct CDR3 sequences, around 45% of them appearing once. The sample was sorted CD4+, CD8+, or CD8+CD57+ T cells (not recorded which) from PBMCs. The receptors come from a human donor in good health.

The rearrangement uses TRBV29-1 and TRBJ1-2, with D hard to call. This CDR3 contains 12 residues. V was cut by 1 base and J by 2 bases, with 5 bases left in between. The germline V gene has CDR1 SQVTM and CDR2 ANQGSEA. The CDR3 nucleotides read TGCAGCGTTGAAGGACGGAACTATGGCTACACCTTC. Translating it yields CSVEGRNYGYTF.

This clonotype was observed many times. The rearrangement joins TRBV7-6 to TRBJ1-4; TRBD1 matches at 10 bases. This CDR3 contains 15 residues. Germline values: CDR1 SGHVS, CDR2 FNYEAQ. The V and J ends lost 5 bases and 10 bases, in that order; junction bases with no gene match: 10. For the CDR3, the DNA is TGTGCCAGCAGCCCCCGCGGGACAGGGGTGGGAAAACTGTTTTTT. It is translated as CASSPRGTGVGKLFF.

This clonotype occurred many times. The CDR3: CASSLQGTPGVEAFF. The CDR3 DNA reads as TGTGCCAGCAGCCTCCAAGGAACTCCGGGAGTAGAAGCTTTCTTT. V is TRBV11-1 and J is TRBJ1-1; no reliable D call. Germline V CDR1 and CDR2: SGHAT, FQDESV (reference sequence). V lost 5 bases to trimming and J lost 8 bases, with 21 bases between them. The CDR3 runs 15 residues.

This clonotype was counted at least ten times. V gene TRBV11-2 combines with J gene TRBJ1-2; the D is unclear. Per the germline V gene, CDR1 is SGHAT and CDR2 is FQNNGV. The CDR3 is made up of 13 amino acids. Trimming left V 5 bases short and J 8 bases short, with 15 bases between. For the CDR3, the DNA is TGTGCCAGCAGCACTCTGTCTGGGTCAGGCTACACCTTC. Translating gives CASSTLSGSGYTF.

This clonotype was seen a handful of times. One end of the junction fails to match germline, which may point to a read error. This chain links TRBV6-2 or TRBV6-3 with TRBJ1-1, with a weak D call TRBD1 (5 bases). CDR1 and CDR2 from the germline V gene are MNHEY and SVGEGT. The CDR3 contains 12 residues. As DNA, the CDR3 is TGTGCCTGCAGGGAAGGGAGCACTGAAGCTTTCTTT. This encodes CACREGSTEAFF.

This clonotype was counted at least ten times. The chain couples TRBV5-8 to TRBJ2-5, with unresolved D. From germline, CDR1 is SGHTS and CDR2 YDEGEE. The CDR3 sequence is 17 residues long. V was clipped by 0 bases and J by 0 bases, with 15 bases between them. The CDR3 DNA reads TGTGCCAGCAGCTTGGGTGAACGTGGGGATTACCAAGAGACCCAGTACTTC. Translating gives CASSLGERGDYQETQYF.

This clonotype has a count of ten or more. The chain uses TRBV12-3 or TRBV12-4 and TRBJ1-4; D is undetermined. This CDR3 spans 15 amino acids. Trimming stripped 5 bases from V and 3 bases from J, with 13 bases between. The DNA of the CDR3 is TGTGCCAGCAGTGTCCGACTGCGCCCTAATGAAAAACTGTTTTTT. Protein sequence: CASSVRLRPNEKLFF.